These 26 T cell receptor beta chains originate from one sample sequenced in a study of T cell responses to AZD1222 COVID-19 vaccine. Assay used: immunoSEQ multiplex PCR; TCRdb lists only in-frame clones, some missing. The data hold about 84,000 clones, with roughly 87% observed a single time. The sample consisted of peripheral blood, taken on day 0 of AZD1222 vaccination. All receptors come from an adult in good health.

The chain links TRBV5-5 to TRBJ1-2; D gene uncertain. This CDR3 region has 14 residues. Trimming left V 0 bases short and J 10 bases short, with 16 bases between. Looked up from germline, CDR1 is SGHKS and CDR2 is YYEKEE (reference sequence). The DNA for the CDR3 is TGTGCCAGCAGCTTGGGGTGGCAGCCTCCTGACTACACCTTC. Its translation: CASSLGWQPPDYTF. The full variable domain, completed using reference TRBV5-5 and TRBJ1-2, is DAGVTQSPTHLIKTRGQQVTLRCSPISGHKSVSWYQQVLGQGPQFIFQYYEKEERGRGNFPDRFSARQFPNYSSELNVNALLLGDSALYLCASSLGWQPPDYTFGSGTRLTVV.

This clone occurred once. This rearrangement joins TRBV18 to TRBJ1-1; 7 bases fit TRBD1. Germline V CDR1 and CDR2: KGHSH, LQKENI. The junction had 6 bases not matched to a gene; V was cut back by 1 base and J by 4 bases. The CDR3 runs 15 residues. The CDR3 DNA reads TGTGCCAGCTCACCACAAGTTTACAGGGGCACTGAAGCTTTCTTT. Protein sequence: CASSPQVYRGTEAFF. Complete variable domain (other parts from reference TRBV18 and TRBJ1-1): NAGVMQNPRHLVRRRGQEARLRCSPMKGHSHVYWYRQLPEEGLKFMVYLQKENIIDESGMPKERFSAEFPKEGPSILRIQQVVRGDSAAYFCASSPQVYRGTEAFFGQGTRLTVV.

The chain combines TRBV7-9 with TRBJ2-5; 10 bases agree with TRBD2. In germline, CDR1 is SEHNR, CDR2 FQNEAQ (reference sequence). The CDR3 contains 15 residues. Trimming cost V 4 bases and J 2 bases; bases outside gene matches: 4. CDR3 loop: CASSYLAGVQETQYF. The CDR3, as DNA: TGTGCCAGCAGCTACCTAGCGGGAGTTCAAGAGACCCAGTACTTC.

The CDR3 DNA sequence: TGTGCCAGCAGTCCGCGCAGGGGGCGGAACTATGGCTACACCTTC. Translated: CASSPRRGRNYGYTF. This rearrangement joins TRBV5-6 to TRBJ1-2; 8 bases match TRBD1. The V and J ends lost 5 bases and 2 bases, in that order; junction bases with no gene match: 8. CDR1 and CDR2 (germline): SGHDT, YYEEEE. This CDR3 is built from 15 residues. The variable domain in full, completed from reference TRBV5-6 and TRBJ1-2, reads DAGVTQSPTHLIKTRGQQVTLRCSPKSGHDTVSWYQQALGQGPQFIFQYYEEEERQRGNFPDRFSGHQFPNYSSELNVNALLLGDSALYLCASSPRRGRNYGYTFGSGTRLTVV.

The chain's CDR3 is CAWSLRGLWAFF. The CDR3 coding sequence is TGTGCCTGGAGTCTTAGGGGATTGTGGGCTTTCTTT. This chain links TRBV30 with TRBJ1-1, with D possibly TRBD1 on 5 matching bases. Germline lookup yields CDR1 GTSNPN and CDR2 SVGIG (reference sequence). This CDR3 has 12 residues. V was shortened by 2 bases and J by 11 bases, with 15 bases between the two germline ends.

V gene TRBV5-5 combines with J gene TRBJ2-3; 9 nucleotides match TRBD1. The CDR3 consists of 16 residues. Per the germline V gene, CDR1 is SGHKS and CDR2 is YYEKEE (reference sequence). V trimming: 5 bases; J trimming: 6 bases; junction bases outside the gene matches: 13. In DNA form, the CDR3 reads TGTGCCAGCAGTTCGGGGACAGGGAATGGTTGGGATACGCAGTATTTT. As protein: CASSSGTGNGWDTQYF.

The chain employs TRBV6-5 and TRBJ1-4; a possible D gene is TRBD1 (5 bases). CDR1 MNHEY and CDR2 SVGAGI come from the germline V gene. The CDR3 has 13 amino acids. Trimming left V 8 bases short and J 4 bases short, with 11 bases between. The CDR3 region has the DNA TGTGCCAGCGGGACCGCCTATAATGAAAAACTGTTTTTT. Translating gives CASGTAYNEKLFF.

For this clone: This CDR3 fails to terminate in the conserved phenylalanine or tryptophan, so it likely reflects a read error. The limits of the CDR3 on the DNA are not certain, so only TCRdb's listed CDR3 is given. This CDR3 reads CASSLSGATDI. The chain has TRBV7-9 and TRBJ1-1. CDR1 and CDR2 from the germline V gene are SEHNR and FQNEAQ (reference sequence). The CDR3 has 11 amino acids, counting both end residues.

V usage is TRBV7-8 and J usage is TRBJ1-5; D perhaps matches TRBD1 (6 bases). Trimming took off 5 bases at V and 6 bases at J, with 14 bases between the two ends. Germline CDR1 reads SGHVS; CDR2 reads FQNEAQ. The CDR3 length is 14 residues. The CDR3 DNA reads TGTGCCAGCAGCCAAAACAGGGTAGCTCAGCCCCAGCATTTT. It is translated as CASSQNRVAQPQHF.

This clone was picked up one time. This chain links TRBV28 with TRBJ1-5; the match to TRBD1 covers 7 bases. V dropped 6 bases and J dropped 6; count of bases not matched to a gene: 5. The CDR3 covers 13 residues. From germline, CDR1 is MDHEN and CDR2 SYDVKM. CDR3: CASRQTGLQPQHF. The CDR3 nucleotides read TGTGCCAGCAGGCAGACAGGGCTTCAGCCCCAGCATTTT.

The CDR3 nucleotides read TGTGCCAGCAGCGGGACTAGCGGAGCCTACAATGAGCAGTTCTTC. This sequence encodes CASSGTSGAYNEQFF. The chain combines TRBV9 with TRBJ2-1; the match to TRBD2 covers 10 bases. V lost 3 bases and J lost 2; bases outside the gene matches: 2. The CDR3 has 15 amino acids. The germline CDR1 and CDR2 sequences are SGDLS and YYNGEE.

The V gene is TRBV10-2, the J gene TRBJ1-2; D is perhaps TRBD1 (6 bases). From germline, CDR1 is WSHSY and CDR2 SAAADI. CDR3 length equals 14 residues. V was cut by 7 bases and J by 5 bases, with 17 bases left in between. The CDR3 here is CASKRVRQGYGYTF. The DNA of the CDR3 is TGCGCCAGCAAAAGGGTCCGCCAGGGGTATGGCTACACCTTC.

CDR3 coding DNA: TGTGCCAGCAACAATACCAGGTTGGGGTTGAGTACAGATACGCAGTATTTT. The encoded protein is CASNNTRLGLSTDTQYF. This chain uses TRBV9 with TRBJ2-3; D is unresolved. The CDR3 consists of 17 residues. Germline V gives CDR1 SGDLS, CDR2 YYNGEE. V dropped 6 bases and J dropped 3 bases, with 23 bases sitting between them.

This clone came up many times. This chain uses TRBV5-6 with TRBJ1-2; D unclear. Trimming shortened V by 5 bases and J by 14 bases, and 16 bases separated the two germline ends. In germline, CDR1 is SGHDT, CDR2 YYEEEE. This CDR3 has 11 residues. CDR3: CASRAGQAWTF. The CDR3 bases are TGTGCCAGCAGGGCCGGGCAGGCATGGACCTTC.

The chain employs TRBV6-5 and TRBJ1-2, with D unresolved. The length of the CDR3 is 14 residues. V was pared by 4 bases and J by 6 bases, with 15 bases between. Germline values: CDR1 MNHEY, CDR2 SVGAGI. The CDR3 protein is CASSSLRATDGYTF. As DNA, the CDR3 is TGTGCCAGCAGTTCCCTCCGGGCCACAGATGGCTACACCTTC.

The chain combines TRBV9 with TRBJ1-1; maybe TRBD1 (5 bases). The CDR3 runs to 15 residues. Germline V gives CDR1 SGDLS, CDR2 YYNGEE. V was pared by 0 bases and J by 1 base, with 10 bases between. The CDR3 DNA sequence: TGTGCCAGCAGCGTAGAACAGGCCCCGAACACTGAAGCTTTCTTT. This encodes CASSVEQAPNTEAFF.

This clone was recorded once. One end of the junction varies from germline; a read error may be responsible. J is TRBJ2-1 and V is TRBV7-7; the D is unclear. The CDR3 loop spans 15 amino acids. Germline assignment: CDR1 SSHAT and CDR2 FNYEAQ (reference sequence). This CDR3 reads CASSFVSSAYNEQFF. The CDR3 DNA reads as TGTGCTAGCAGCTTTGTCTCATCGGCCTACAATGAGCAGTTCTTC. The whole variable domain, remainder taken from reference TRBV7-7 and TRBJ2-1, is GAGVSQSPRYKVTKRGQDVTLRCDPISSHATLYWYQQALGQGPEFLTYFNYEAQPDKSGLPSDRFSAERPEGSISTLTIQRTEQRDSAMYRCASSFVSSAYNEQFFGPGTRLTVL.

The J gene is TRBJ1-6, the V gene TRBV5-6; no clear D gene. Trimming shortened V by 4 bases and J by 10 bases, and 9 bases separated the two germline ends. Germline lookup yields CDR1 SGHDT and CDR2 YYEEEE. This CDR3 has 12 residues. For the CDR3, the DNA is TGTGCCAGCAGCACACGGATGTCACCCCTCCACTTT. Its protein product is CASSTRMSPLHF.

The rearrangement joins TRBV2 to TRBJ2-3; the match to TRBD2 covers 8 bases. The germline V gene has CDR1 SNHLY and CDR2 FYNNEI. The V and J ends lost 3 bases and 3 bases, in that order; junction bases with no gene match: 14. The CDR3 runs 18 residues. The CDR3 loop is CASSDPRGLAGSTDTQYF. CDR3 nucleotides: TGTGCCAGCAGTGACCCGCGGGGGTTAGCGGGATCAACAGATACGCAGTATTTT. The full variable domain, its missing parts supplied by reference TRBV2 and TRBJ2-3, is EPEVTQTPSHQVTQMGQEVILRCVPISNHLYFYWYRQILGQKVEFLVSFYNNEISEKSEIFDDQFSVERPDGSNFTLKIRSTKLEDSAMYFCASSDPRGLAGSTDTQYFGPGTRLTVL.

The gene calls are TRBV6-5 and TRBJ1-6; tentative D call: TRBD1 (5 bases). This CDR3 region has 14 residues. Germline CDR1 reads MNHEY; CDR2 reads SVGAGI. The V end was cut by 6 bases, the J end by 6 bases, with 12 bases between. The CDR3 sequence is CASRGGNANSPLHF. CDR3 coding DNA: TGTGCCAGCAGGGGGGGAAACGCTAATTCACCCCTCCACTTT.

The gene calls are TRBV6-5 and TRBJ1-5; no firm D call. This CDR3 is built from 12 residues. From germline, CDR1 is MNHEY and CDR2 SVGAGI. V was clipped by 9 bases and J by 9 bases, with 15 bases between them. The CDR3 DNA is TGTGCCAGTCGGACGGCGCCTGGGCCCCAGCATTTT. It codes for CASRTAPGPQHF.

DNA of the CDR3: TGTGCCAGCTCACCACCGGATGGGCCCCAGCATTTT. As protein: CASSPPDGPQHF. The V gene is TRBV18, the J gene TRBJ1-5; D remains unclear. V was pared by 0 bases and J by 9 bases, with 6 bases between. This CDR3 region has 12 residues. CDR1 and CDR2 (germline): KGHSH, LQKENI.

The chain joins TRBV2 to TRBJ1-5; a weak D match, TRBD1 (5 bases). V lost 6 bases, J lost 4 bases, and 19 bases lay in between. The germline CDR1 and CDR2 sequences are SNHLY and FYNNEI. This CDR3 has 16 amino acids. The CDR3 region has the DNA TGTGCCAGCAGATTGCTAGGTGGGGGAACGAATCAGCCCCAGCATTTT. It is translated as CASRLLGGGTNQPQHF.

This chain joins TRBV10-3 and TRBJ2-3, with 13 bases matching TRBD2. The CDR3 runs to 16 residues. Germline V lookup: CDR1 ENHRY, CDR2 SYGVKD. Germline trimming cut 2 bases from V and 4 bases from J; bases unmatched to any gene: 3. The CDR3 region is CAISEGLAGVADTQYF. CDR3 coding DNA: TGTGCCATCAGTGAGGGACTAGCGGGAGTGGCAGATACGCAGTATTTT.

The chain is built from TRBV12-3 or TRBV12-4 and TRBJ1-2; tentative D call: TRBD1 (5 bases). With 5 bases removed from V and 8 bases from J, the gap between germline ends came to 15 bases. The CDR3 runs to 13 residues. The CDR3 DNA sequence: TGTGCCAGCAGTCCCTCAAAGGGGCGGGGCTACACCTTC. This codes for CASSPSKGRGYTF.

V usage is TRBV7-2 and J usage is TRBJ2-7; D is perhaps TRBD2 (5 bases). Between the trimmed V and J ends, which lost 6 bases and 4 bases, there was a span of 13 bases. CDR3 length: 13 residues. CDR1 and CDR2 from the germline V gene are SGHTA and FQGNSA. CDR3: CASRAPGKYEQYF. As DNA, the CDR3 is TGTGCCAGCAGGGCCCCCGGGAAGTACGAGCAGTACTTC.